Listed below are T cell receptor beta chains from one sample, sequenced in a study of T-cell memory formation after mild COVID-19. MiXCR, applied by TCRdb to the 5' RACE reads, yields one record per CDR3 protein. The table records approximately 260,000 distinct CDR3 sequences, roughly 17% of them present only once. Sequencing used PBMCs or a T cell subset sorted from them (not recorded which). Source of these receptors: a man aged 18 to 35 who had mild COVID-19 (a few samples of this study predate the infection). Cell type and time point are not known. Both conserved end residues are part of each CDR3. The D gene is left open where the match is weak. Size tells how often a clone was seen (once, few, many) or the class of an expanded clone, and some rows leave it out.

j_gene: TRBJ2-5; v_gene: TRBV12-3/TRBV12-4; d_gene: TRBD2; abundance: many; CDR3aa: CASSPSGGGETQYF; CDR3nt: TGTGCCAGCAGCCCAAGCGGGGGGGGGGAGACCCAGTACTTC
j_gene: TRBJ1-1; v_gene: TRBV6-2/TRBV6-3; d_gene: -; abundance: few; CDR3aa: CATSDATEAFF; CDR3nt: TGTGCCACCTCGGACGCCACTGAAGCTTTCTTT
j_gene: TRBJ1-2; v_gene: TRBV20-1; d_gene: TRBD1; abundance: -; CDR3aa: CSANRGLDYGYTF; CDR3nt: TGCAGTGCTAACAGGGGGTTGGACTATGGCTACACCTTC
j_gene: TRBJ2-3; v_gene: TRBV3-1; d_gene: -; abundance: few; CDR3aa: CASSQASDTQYF; CDR3nt: TGTGCCAGCAGCCAAGCCTCAGATACGCAGTATTTT
j_gene: TRBJ1-5; v_gene: TRBV20-1; d_gene: TRBD1; abundance: few; CDR3aa: CSALENRGRWGQPQHF; CDR3nt: TGCAGTGCTTTAGAAAACAGGGGGCGTTGGGGCCAGCCCCAGCATTTT
j_gene: TRBJ1-1; v_gene: TRBV6-2/TRBV6-3; d_gene: -; abundance: -; CDR3aa: CASSYSNREGRAFF; CDR3nt: TGTGCCAGCAGTTACTCCAACAGGGAGGGTCGAGCTTTCTTT
j_gene: TRBJ2-1; v_gene: TRBV12-3/TRBV12-4; d_gene: TRBD1; abundance: few; CDR3aa: CASSIGQGIFNEQFF; CDR3nt: TGTGCCAGCAGCATAGGACAGGGGATATTCAATGAGCAGTTCTTC
j_gene: TRBJ2-2; v_gene: TRBV5-1; d_gene: TRBD2; abundance: -; CDR3aa: CASSSLAGGTAGELFF; CDR3nt: TGCGCCAGCAGCTCCTTAGCGGGGGGGACTGCCGGGGAGCTGTTTTTT
j_gene: TRBJ1-5; v_gene: TRBV6-5; d_gene: -; abundance: -; CDR3aa: CASRLHPRGNQPQHF; CDR3nt: TGTGCCAGCAGACTGCATCCACGGGGCAATCAGCCCCAGCATTTT
j_gene: TRBJ2-3; v_gene: TRBV7-9; d_gene: -; abundance: many; CDR3aa: CASSSRAEGGDTQYF; CDR3nt: TGTGCCAGCAGCTCACGAGCGGAGGGTGGAGATACGCAGTATTTT
j_gene: TRBJ1-5; v_gene: TRBV7-2; d_gene: -; abundance: -; CDR3aa: CASRTPKTQHF; CDR3nt: TGTGCCAGCAGAACCCCGAAGACCCAGCATTTT
j_gene: TRBJ2-4; v_gene: TRBV21-1; d_gene: -; abundance: -; CDR3aa: CASSKEGAAKNIQYF; CDR3nt: TGTGCCAGCAGCAAAGAAGGGGCGGCGAAAAACATTCAGTACTTC
j_gene: TRBJ2-7; v_gene: TRBV18; d_gene: TRBD1; abundance: few; CDR3aa: CASSPPGQGGHEQYF; CDR3nt: TGTGCCAGCTCACCACCGGGACAGGGGGGCCACGAGCAGTACTTC
j_gene: TRBJ1-1; v_gene: TRBV6-2/TRBV6-3; d_gene: TRBD1; abundance: -; CDR3aa: CASSYRPGGLNTEAFF; CDR3nt: TGTGCCAGCAGTTACCGCCCAGGGGGGCTGAACACTGAAGCTTTCTTT
j_gene: TRBJ2-1; v_gene: TRBV3-2; d_gene: -; abundance: -; CDR3aa: CASSHTWGEQFF; CDR3nt: TGTGCCAGCAGCCACACTTGGGGTGAGCAGTTCTTC
j_gene: TRBJ1-1; v_gene: TRBV5-4; d_gene: -; abundance: -; CDR3aa: CASSFGGGIRMNTEAFF; CDR3nt: TGTGCCAGCAGCTTCGGGGGGGGAATCCGAATGAACACTGAAGCTTTCTTT
j_gene: TRBJ1-1; v_gene: TRBV6-5; d_gene: -; abundance: -; CDR3aa: CASSYWSGTLGDTEAFF; CDR3nt: TGTGCCAGCAGTTACTGGTCCGGGACTCTGGGCGACACTGAAGCTTTCTTT